Each of the 7 T cell receptor beta chains below was sequenced from the same sample in a study of blood T cell repertoires in COVID-19. Some clones are missing from TCRdb's copy, which holds only in-frame ones; the method was immunoSEQ multiplex PCR. The data contain 150,000 or so clones, approximately 90% of them singletons. Sequencing input: peripheral blood. These receptors came from a man aged 45-65 years with acute or convalescent COVID-19.

This clone occurred once. V usage is TRBV29-1 and J usage is TRBJ2-7, with D maybe TRBD1 (6 bases). The CDR3 runs to 11 residues. In germline, CDR1 is SQVTM, CDR2 ANQGSEA. Trimming took 6 bases from V and 6 from J, leaving 12 bases between them. CDR3 bases: TGCAGCGTGTCACAGGGAACCGAGCAGTACTTC. Its protein is CSVSQGTEQYF.

The V call is TRBV7-9, the J call TRBJ1-5, with D maybe TRBD1 (6 bases). Between the trimmed V and J ends, which lost 1 base and 5 bases, there was a span of 24 bases. The germline gives CDR1 SEHNR, CDR2 FQNEAQ (reference sequence). The CDR3 runs 19 residues. The CDR3, as DNA: TGTGCCAGCAGCTTAGGATCCTTTTCGGGACACGAGAGGGATCAGCCCCAGCATTTT. Its translation is CASSLGSFSGHERDQPQHF.

This clone appeared once. The rearrangement joins TRBV7-2 to TRBJ2-7, with a possible D match to TRBD1 (5 bases). Germline V gene sequence: CDR1 SGHTA, CDR2 FQGNSA. The CDR3 extends over 13 amino acids. Trimming removed 8 bases from V and 5 bases from J, with 16 bases in between. CDR3 region: CASGVVRADEQYF. DNA of the CDR3: TGTGCCAGCGGTGTAGTCAGGGCGGACGAGCAGTACTTC.

CDR3 sequence reads: CASSFTGGVGLGLEKLFF. DNA for the CDR3: TGTGCCAGCAGCTTCACAGGGGGCGTCGGTTTAGGTCTTGAAAAACTGTTTTTT. This chain links TRBV5-5 with TRBJ1-4; 9 bases line up with TRBD1. V was pared by 2 bases and J by 7 bases, with 15 bases of the junction left unmatched. Germline values: CDR1 SGHKS, CDR2 YYEKEE (reference sequence). There are 18 residues in the CDR3.

This clone was found once. The rearrangement joins TRBV30 to TRBJ1-2; tentatively, D is TRBD1 (5 bases). Trimming removed 3 bases at V and 5 bases at J, with 25 bases between. CDR1 is GTSNPN and CDR2 is SVGIG in the germline V gene (reference sequence). The CDR3 is 17 residues long. The CDR3 bases are TGTGCCTGGAGCGAAAGACGGGGGGTTAAAATAGGGTATGGCTACACCTTC. It is translated as CAWSERRGVKIGYGYTF.

The chain carries TRBV19 and TRBJ1-2; the match to TRBD1 covers 8 bases. The CDR3 covers 16 residues. The V gene's germline CDR1 is LNHDA and CDR2 SQIVND (reference sequence). Trimming cost V 1 base and J 4 bases; bases outside gene matches: 8. This chain's CDR3 is CASSIVRGQGGYGYTF. CDR3 nucleotide sequence: TGTGCCAGTAGTATAGTGCGTGGACAGGGAGGCTATGGCTACACCTTC. The full variable domain, in which reference TRBV19 and TRBJ1-2 provide the parts outside the CDR3, is DGGITQSPKYLFRKEGQNVTLSCEQNLNHDAMYWYRQDPGQGLRLIYYSQIVNDFQKGDIAEGYSVSREKKESFPLTVTSAQKNPTAFYLCASSIVRGQGGYGYTFGSGTRLTVV.

In this sample, this clone turned up once. The rearrangement uses TRBV2 and TRBJ1-1, with 8 bases fitting TRBD1. In germline, CDR1 is SNHLY, CDR2 FYNNEI. This CDR3 has 14 amino acids. The V and J ends lost 7 bases and 7 bases, in that order; junction bases with no gene match: 11. CDR3 sequence reads: CASTAIQGESEAFF. The CDR3 DNA sequence: TGTGCCAGCACCGCCATACAGGGGGAAAGTGAAGCTTTCTTT.